The sequence of this TCR beta chain was determined in a study of blood T cells in healthy people across ages. Overall study findings and caveats: Older age went with lower TCR beta diversity per million T cells, in a roughly linear way.

A word on this clonotype: As yet, its antigen is unknown.

Each of the donors had approximately 10 milliliters of peripheral blood drawn into EDTA-treated Vacutainer tubes. For the second PCR, which ran for about 7 to 11 cycles, a sample-barcoded 5' primer and a J-beta primer mix were used. Every sample gave at least 3 million paired-end reads containing CDR3. Via MiXCR, TCRdb re-called the 5' RACE reads, giving one row per CDR3 protein. The sample records fewer than 2,000,000 distinct CDR3 sequences, about 39% being singletons. CDR3 size: 14 residues. The V and J ends lost 5 bases and 8 bases, in that order; junction bases with no gene match: 10. The V gene's germline CDR1 is DFQATT and CDR2 SNEGSKA (reference sequence).

The sequenced sample was blood. The chain couples TRBV20-1 to TRBJ2-3; 10 nucleotides agree with TRBD1. This sequence was found in a human donor in good health. The CDR3, as DNA: TGCAGTGCTGGACAGGGGGGCGTTCAGCGTACGCAGTATTTT. Amino acids: CSAGQGGVQRTQYF.